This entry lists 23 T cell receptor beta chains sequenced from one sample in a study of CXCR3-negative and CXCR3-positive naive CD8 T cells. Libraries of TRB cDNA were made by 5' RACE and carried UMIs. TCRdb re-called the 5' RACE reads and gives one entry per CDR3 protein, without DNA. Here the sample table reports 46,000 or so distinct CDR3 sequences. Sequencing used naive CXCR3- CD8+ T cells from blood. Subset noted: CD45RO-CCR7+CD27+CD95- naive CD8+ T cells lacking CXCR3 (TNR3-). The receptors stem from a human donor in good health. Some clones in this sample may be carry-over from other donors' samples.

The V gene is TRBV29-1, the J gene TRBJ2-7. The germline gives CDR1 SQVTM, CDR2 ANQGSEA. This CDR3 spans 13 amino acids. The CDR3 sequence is CSVVKPETYEQYF.

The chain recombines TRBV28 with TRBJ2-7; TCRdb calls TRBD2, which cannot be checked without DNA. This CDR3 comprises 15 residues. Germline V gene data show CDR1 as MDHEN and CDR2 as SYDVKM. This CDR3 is CASSPSSGSYYEQYF.

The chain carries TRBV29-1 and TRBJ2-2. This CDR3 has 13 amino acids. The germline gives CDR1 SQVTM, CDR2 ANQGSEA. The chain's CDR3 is CSAEPRNTGELFF.

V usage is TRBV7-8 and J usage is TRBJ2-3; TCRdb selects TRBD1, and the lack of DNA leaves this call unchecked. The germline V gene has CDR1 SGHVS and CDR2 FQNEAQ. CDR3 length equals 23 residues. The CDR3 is CASSFPATGGLTNGLSSTDTQYF.

The CDR3 reads CASSLDVSGGLTQYF. The chain has TRBV11-2 and TRBJ2-5; TCRdb outputs TRBD1, but without DNA this stays unchecked. Germline lookup yields CDR1 SGHAT and CDR2 FQNNGV. The CDR3 has 15 amino acids.

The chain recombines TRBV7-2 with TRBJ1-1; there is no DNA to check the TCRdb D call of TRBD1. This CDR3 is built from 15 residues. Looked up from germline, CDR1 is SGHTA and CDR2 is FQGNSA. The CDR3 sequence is CASSGTGGMNTEAFF.

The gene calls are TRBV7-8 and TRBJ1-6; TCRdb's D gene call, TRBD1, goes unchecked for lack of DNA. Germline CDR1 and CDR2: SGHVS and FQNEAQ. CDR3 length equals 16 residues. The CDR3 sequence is CASSPRAQGEDSPLHF.

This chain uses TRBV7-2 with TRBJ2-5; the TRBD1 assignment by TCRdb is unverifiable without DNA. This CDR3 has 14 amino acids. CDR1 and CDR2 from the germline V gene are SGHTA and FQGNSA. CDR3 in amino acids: CASRPGGAVETQYF.

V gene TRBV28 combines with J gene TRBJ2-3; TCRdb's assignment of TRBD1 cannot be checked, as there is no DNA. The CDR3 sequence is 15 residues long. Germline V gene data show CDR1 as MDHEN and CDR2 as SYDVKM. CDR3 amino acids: CASSLRGPTADTQYF.

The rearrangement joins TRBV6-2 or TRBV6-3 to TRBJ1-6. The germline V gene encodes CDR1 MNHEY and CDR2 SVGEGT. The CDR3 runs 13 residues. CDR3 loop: CASRLTVNSPLHF.

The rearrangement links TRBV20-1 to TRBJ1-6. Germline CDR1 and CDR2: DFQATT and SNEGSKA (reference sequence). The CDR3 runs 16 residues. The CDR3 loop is CSALRRGVVGNSPLHF.

CDR3: CASSFEFYNEQFF. The rearrangement uses TRBV28 and TRBJ2-1. Germline assignment: CDR1 MDHEN and CDR2 SYDVKM. The CDR3 is 13 amino acids.

This CDR3 is CASSHRGATGELFF. This rearrangement joins TRBV28 to TRBJ2-2; the D call of TRBD1 rests on TCRdb alone, since no DNA is present to check it. The CDR3 covers 14 residues. From germline, CDR1 is MDHEN and CDR2 SYDVKM.

The CDR3: CAWSRAGGGAKNIQYF. This chain links TRBV30 with TRBJ2-4; without DNA, the TCRdb call of TRBD1 cannot be checked. CDR3 length equals 16 residues. Germline loops: CDR1 GTSNPN, CDR2 SVGIG (reference sequence).

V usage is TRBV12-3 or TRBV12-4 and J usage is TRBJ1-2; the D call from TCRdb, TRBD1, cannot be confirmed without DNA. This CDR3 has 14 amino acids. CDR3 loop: CASRTGDRGSGYTF.

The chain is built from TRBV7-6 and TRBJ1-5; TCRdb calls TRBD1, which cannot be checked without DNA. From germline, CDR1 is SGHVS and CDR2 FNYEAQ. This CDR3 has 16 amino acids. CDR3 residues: CASSQDRGGVNQPQHF.

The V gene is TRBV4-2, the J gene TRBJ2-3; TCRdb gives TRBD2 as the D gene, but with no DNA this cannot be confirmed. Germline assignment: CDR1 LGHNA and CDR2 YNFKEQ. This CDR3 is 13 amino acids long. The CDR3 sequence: CASSPSGKDTQYF.

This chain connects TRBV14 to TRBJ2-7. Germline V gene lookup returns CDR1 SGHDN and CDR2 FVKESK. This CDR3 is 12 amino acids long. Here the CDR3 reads CASSRLAHEQYF.

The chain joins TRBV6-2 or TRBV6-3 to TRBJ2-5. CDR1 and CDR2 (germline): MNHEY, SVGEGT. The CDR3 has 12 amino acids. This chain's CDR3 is CASSLDGETQYF.

The CDR3 protein is CSVKLGDRGNEQFF. The chain is built from TRBV29-1 and TRBJ2-1; the TCRdb call, TRBD1, lacks DNA for checking. This CDR3 contains 14 residues. Germline loops: CDR1 SQVTM, CDR2 ANQGSEA.

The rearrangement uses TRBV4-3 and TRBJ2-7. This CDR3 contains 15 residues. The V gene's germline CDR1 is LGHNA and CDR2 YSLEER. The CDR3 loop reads CASSPDLAFSYEQYF.

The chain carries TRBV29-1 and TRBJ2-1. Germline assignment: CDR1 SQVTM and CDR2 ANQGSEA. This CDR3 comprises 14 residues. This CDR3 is CSVEDPSSYNEQFF.

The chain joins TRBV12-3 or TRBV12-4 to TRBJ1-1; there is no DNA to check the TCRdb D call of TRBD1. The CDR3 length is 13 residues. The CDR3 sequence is CASTLTRGPEAFF.